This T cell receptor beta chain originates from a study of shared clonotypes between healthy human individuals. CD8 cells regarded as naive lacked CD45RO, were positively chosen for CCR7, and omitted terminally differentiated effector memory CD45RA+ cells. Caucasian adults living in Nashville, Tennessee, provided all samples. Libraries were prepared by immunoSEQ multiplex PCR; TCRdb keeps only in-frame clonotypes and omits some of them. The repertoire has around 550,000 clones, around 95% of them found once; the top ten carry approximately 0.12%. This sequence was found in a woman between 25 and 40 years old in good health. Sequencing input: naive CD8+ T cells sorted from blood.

The CDR3 loop is CASSEMAEEQFF. CDR3 nucleotide sequence: TGTGCCAGCAGTGAAATGGCAGAGGAGCAGTTCTTC. This chain connects TRBV2 to TRBJ2-1; D ambiguous. V was trimmed by 2 bases and J by 10 bases, leaving 9 bases between them. The CDR3 contains 12 residues. Per the germline V gene, CDR1 is SNHLY and CDR2 is FYNNEI.